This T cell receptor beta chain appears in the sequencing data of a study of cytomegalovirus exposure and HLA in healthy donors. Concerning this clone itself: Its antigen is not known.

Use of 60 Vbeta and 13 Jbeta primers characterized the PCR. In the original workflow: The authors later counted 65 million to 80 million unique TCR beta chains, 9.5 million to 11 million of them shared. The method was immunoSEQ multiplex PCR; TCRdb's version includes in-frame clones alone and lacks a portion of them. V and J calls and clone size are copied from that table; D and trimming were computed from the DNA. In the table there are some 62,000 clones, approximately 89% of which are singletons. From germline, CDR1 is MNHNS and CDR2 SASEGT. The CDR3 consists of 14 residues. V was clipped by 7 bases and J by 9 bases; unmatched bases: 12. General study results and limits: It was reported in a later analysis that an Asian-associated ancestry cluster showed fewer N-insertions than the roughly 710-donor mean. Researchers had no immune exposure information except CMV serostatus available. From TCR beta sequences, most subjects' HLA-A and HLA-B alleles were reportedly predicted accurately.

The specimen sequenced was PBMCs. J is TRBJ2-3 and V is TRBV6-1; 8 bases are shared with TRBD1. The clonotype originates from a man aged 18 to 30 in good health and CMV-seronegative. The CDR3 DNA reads TGTGCCAGCAATTTGGACAGGGCACAATGGACGCAGTATTTT. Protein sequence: CASNLDRAQWTQYF.